This T cell receptor (beta chain) comes out of a study of OX40 agonist ivuxolimab in advanced cancers. Study-level background: People in dose escalation had one of these cancers: hepatocellular carcinoma, melanoma, renal cell or head and neck cancer. General study findings and limits: A proportion of nonresponders additionally exhibited low normalized T-cell clonal expansion.

This clone was recorded a few times. Its antigen is unidentified. Here immunoSEQ multiplex PCR was the method, and the copy in TCRdb shows in-frame clones only, minus some. The sample has about 53,000 clones; about four fifths are singletons. V trimming: 8 bases; J trimming: 4 bases; junction bases outside the gene matches: 2. Germline V lookup: CDR1 GTSNPN, CDR2 SVGIG (reference sequence). This CDR3 spans 11 amino acids. The clonotype comes from an adult with an advanced solid tumor such as melanoma, head and neck, liver or kidney cancer. The chain uses TRBV30 and TRBJ1-3, with 7 bases fitting TRBD1. This material consisted of CD4+ or CD8+ T cells sorted from blood, taken in a trial of the OX40 agonist ivuxolimab. CDR3 loop: CAGGQGNTIYF. As DNA, the CDR3 is TGTGCCGGGGGACAGGGAAACACCATATATTTT.